One sample yielded the 20 T cell receptor beta chains listed below, sequenced in a study of CD8 T cells in Susac syndrome (dated by TCRdb to between 2019 and 2020). The library was produced with the immunoSEQ multiplex PCR assay. RNA was extracted with the RNeasy kit and 0.5 to 1 ug was reverse transcribed using random hexamers. TCRdb ran its own pipeline on the public reads, namely fastp trimming at Q25 and MiXCR clone calling, and kept in-frame beta chains. Here each entry gathers all rows of one CDR3 protein and keeps the most common genes and DNA. In this sample the table shows about 140,000 distinct CDR3 sequences, about 95% of which occur a single time. Over 0.09% of the sample goes to the ten largest clones. Sequenced input: CD4+ T cells from PBMCs. These TCRs come from a human donor with multiple sclerosis.

Here the CDR3 reads CSVAKLGTVYEQYF. As DNA, the CDR3 is TGCAGCGTTGCCAAACTTGGGACAGTCTACGAGCAGTACTTC. V is TRBV29-1 and J is TRBJ2-7; 7 bases are a match to TRBD1. The ends lost 4 bases at V and 3 bases at J; junction bases unmatched: 9. This CDR3 contains 14 residues. The germline V gene has CDR1 SQVTM and CDR2 ANQGSEA.

The chain has TRBV7-3 and TRBJ2-7; TRBD1 aligns across 7 bases. Germline assignment: CDR1 SGHTA and CDR2 FQGTGA. V gave up 3 bases and J gave up 4 bases; unmatched junction bases: 3. This CDR3 contains 13 residues. CDR3 sequence: CASSLGQFYEQYF. Written as DNA, the CDR3 is TGTGCCAGCAGCTTGGGACAGTTTTACGAGCAGTACTTC.

The chain joins TRBV27 to TRBJ1-5; D call uncertain. The CDR3 is made up of 17 amino acids. The V end lost 2 bases, the J end lost 0 bases, and 14 bases lay between the germline ends. CDR1 is MNHEY and CDR2 is SMNVEV in the germline V gene (reference sequence). The chain's CDR3 is CASSLPSPPNSNQPQHF. In DNA form, the CDR3 reads TGTGCCAGCAGTTTACCGTCACCTCCTAATAGCAATCAGCCCCAGCATTTT.

The CDR3 bases are TGTGCCAGCAGCTCCCGAGGGGGACATAGGGGCTACGAGCAGTACTTC. It translates to CASSSRGGHRGYEQYF. The chain has TRBV7-9 and TRBJ2-7; a possible D gene is TRBD1 (6 bases). V lost 4 bases and J lost 3, with 19 bases in between. CDR1 is SEHNR and CDR2 is FQNEAQ in the germline V gene (reference sequence). CDR3 length: 16 amino acids.

This rearrangement joins TRBV7-9 to TRBJ1-3, with D hard to call. V was trimmed by 4 bases and J by 3 bases, leaving 4 bases between them. The CDR3 is made up of 12 amino acids. Germline CDR1 and CDR2: SEHNR and FQNEAQ (reference sequence). The CDR3 spells CASSWHGNTIYF. The DNA of the CDR3 is TGTGCCAGCAGCTGGCATGGAAACACCATATATTTT. Full variable domain (remainder filled in from reference TRBV7-9 and TRBJ1-3): DTGVSQNPRHKITKRGQNVTFRCDPISEHNRLYWYRQTLGQGPEFLTYFQNEAQLEKSRLLSDRFSAERPKGSFSTLEIQRTEQGDSAMYLCASSWHGNTIYFGEGSWLTVV.

The rearrangement joins TRBV20-1 to TRBJ2-2; 10 bases map to TRBD2. J lost 5 bases, V lost 5 bases, and 5 bases had no gene match. The germline CDR1 and CDR2 sequences are DFQATT and SNEGSKA (reference sequence). This CDR3 is built from 14 residues. CDR3 loop: CSASFSGGTGELFF. DNA of the CDR3: TGCAGTGCTTCCTTTAGCGGGGGGACCGGGGAGCTGTTTTTT.

This chain uses TRBV5-1 with TRBJ2-7; 9 nucleotides align to TRBD1. Unmatched junction bases numbered 9, after V lost 6 bases and J lost 5 bases. The V gene's germline CDR1 is SGHRS and CDR2 YFSETQ. This CDR3 spans 14 amino acids. DNA of the CDR3: TGCGCCAGCAAACCGGGACAGGGCGCCAACGAGCAGTACTTC. It is translated as CASKPGQGANEQYF.

The chain carries TRBV9 and TRBJ2-7, with 7 bases matching TRBD1. V shed 3 bases, J shed 3 bases, and the junction held 6 bases outside the gene matches. The CDR3 is made up of 14 amino acids. Germline-derived CDR1 and CDR2 are SGDLS and YYNGEE. The CDR3 coding sequence is TGTGCCAGCAGCGCCGGGACAGCCGGCTACGAGCAGTACTTC. This translates into CASSAGTAGYEQYF.

The V gene is TRBV19, the J gene TRBJ2-6; the D is unclear. This CDR3 comprises 12 residues. V dropped 6 bases and J dropped 2 bases, with 2 bases sitting between them. The germline V gene encodes CDR1 LNHDA and CDR2 SQIVND (reference sequence). In nucleotides, the CDR3 is TGTGCCAGTAGGCCTGGGGCCAACGTCCTGACTTTC. Protein sequence: CASRPGANVLTF.

The V and J genes are TRBV6-1 and TRBJ2-1, with D possibly being TRBD2 (6 bases). Trimming took off 6 bases at V and 0 bases at J, with 18 bases between the two ends. In germline, CDR1 is MNHNS, CDR2 SASEGT. CDR3 length: 17 amino acids. In DNA form, the CDR3 reads TGTGCCAGCAGCCCCGGGGGAGGCGGTCCCTCCTACAATGAGCAGTTCTTC. Translating it yields CASSPGGGGPSYNEQFF.

The DNA of the CDR3 is TGTGCCACCAGCCATGGGACTAGATACAATGAGCAGTTCTTC. Translating it yields CATSHGTRYNEQFF. The genes are TRBV24-1 and TRBJ2-1; 8 nucleotides agree with TRBD2. V trimming: 7 bases; J trimming: 4 bases; junction bases outside the gene matches: 5. This CDR3 is 14 amino acids long. Per the germline V gene, CDR1 is KGHDR and CDR2 is SFDVKD.

This clonotype was recorded once. The chain is built from TRBV7-6 and TRBJ2-7; weak D call: TRBD1 (6 bases). Trimming shortened V by 1 base and J by 2 bases, and 24 bases separated the two germline ends. Germline values: CDR1 SGHVS, CDR2 FNYEAQ. The CDR3 has 19 residues. The CDR3 bases are TGTGCCAGCAGCTTAGTGGAAGACAGGTTTATAGGGCTTCCCTACGAGCAGTACTTC. It specifies CASSLVEDRFIGLPYEQYF.

The chain employs TRBV29-1 and TRBJ1-4, with 7 bases lining up with TRBD1. The junction had 12 bases not matched to a gene; V was cut back by 7 bases and J by 7 bases. Germline V gives CDR1 SQVTM, CDR2 ANQGSEA. The CDR3 is 14 amino acids. The CDR3 loop is CSAVTGRAGEKLFF. The CDR3 DNA follows: TGCAGCGCCGTGACAGGGAGGGCCGGTGAAAAACTGTTTTTT.

This chain links TRBV2 with TRBJ1-2; TRBD1 aligns across 8 bases. V shed 6 bases, J shed 7 bases, and the junction held 13 bases outside the gene matches. CDR1 is SNHLY and CDR2 is FYNNEI in the germline V gene. This CDR3 has 15 residues. CDR3 in DNA: TGTGCCAGCAGGGGTCCATTGACAGGGGCTTCTGGCTACACCTTC. Translating gives CASRGPLTGASGYTF.

The V call is TRBV29-1, the J call TRBJ2-7; unclear D gene. The CDR3 extends over 10 amino acids. With 7 bases removed from V and 6 bases from J, the gap between germline ends came to 10 bases. In germline, CDR1 is SQVTM, CDR2 ANQGSEA. CDR3 sequence: CSAANTEQYF. For the CDR3, the DNA is TGCAGCGCCGCTAACACCGAGCAGTACTTC.

The chain combines TRBV5-1 with TRBJ2-1; 8 bases are shared with TRBD2. Germline CDR1 SGHRS, CDR2 YFSETQ. Trimming took 6 bases from V and 4 from J; bases not matched to a gene: 6. CDR3 length: 14 amino acids. CDR3 residues: CASMRLAQYNEQFF. The CDR3 bases are TGCGCCAGCATGCGACTAGCGCAGTACAATGAGCAGTTCTTC. Full variable domain (missing parts from reference TRBV5-1 and TRBJ2-1): KAGVTQTPRYLIKTRGQQVTLSCSPISGHRSVSWYQQTPGQGLQFLFEYFSETQRNKGNFPGRFSGRQFSNSRSEMNVSTLELGDSALYLCASMRLAQYNEQFFGPGTRLTVL.

The V and J genes are TRBV6-2 or TRBV6-3 and TRBJ2-7; 8 bases are shared with TRBD1. This CDR3 comprises 16 residues. V lost 6 bases and J lost 5; bases outside the gene matches: 15. CDR1 is MNHEY, CDR2 SVGEGT, per germline. The CDR3 here is CASREIPSTGGNEQYF. CDR3 coding DNA: TGTGCCAGCAGAGAAATCCCGAGTACAGGGGGAAACGAGCAGTACTTC.

This chain links TRBV12-3 or TRBV12-4 with TRBJ1-5, with TRBD1 matching over 10 bases. The CDR3 has 16 amino acids. J was trimmed by 2 bases and V by 7 bases; bases with no gene match: 8. The DNA of the CDR3 is TGTGCCAGCAAATCCGGGACAGGGGTGGGCAATCAGCCCCAGCATTTT. It encodes CASKSGTGVGNQPQHF.

The chain couples TRBV19 to TRBJ2-1, with 12 nucleotides matching TRBD2. Per germline, CDR1 LNHDA and CDR2 SQIVND (reference sequence). The CDR3 consists of 15 residues. With 6 bases clipped from V and 5 bases from J, the junction kept 5 bases outside the gene matches. CDR3 sequence (DNA): TGTGCCAGTAGCCGGACTAGCGGGACTAACAATGAGCAGTTCTTC. It yields the protein CASSRTSGTNNEQFF.

This chain connects TRBV27 to TRBJ2-7; D call uncertain. The length of the CDR3 is 13 residues. Germline CDR1 reads MNHEY; CDR2 reads SMNVEV (reference sequence). V was shortened by 6 bases and J by 2 bases, with 11 bases between the two germline ends. CDR3 sequence: CASRNYRTYEQYF. The CDR3, as DNA: TGTGCCAGCAGAAATTACCGAACCTACGAGCAGTACTTC.